The next 26 T cell receptor beta chains were all read from a single sample in a study of blood T cell repertoires in COVID-19. Repertoires were generated with immunoSEQ multiplex PCR, while TCRdb's copy carries only in-frame clones and drops some. Among 250,000 to 350,000 clones listed, 75% to 90% were seen once. The material sequenced was PBMCs or T cells enriched from blood (not recorded which). These receptors were collected from a woman aged 25 to 45 who had recovered from COVID-19.

The chain joins TRBV2 to TRBJ2-4; 7 bases are a match to TRBD2. The CDR3 runs 17 residues. The J segment lost 0 bases and the V segment lost 6 bases, leaving 11 bases of the junction unmatched. Germline V gene data show CDR1 as SNHLY and CDR2 as FYNNEI. The DNA for the CDR3 is TGTGCCAGCAGGAGGGGAGGGGCGGTATTAGCCAAAAACATTCAGTACTTC. Amino acids: CASRRGGAVLAKNIQYF.

The rearrangement uses TRBV30 and TRBJ1-1, with D possibly matching TRBD1 (6 bases). Germline V gene lookup returns CDR1 GTSNPN and CDR2 SVGIG (reference sequence). The CDR3 loop spans 15 amino acids. Trimming took 0 bases from V and 4 from J, leaving 15 bases between them. The CDR3 region has the DNA TGTGCCTGGAGTGTACTATTAGGGGGGGGCACTGAAGCTTTCTTT. As protein: CAWSVLLGGGTEAFF.

The chain recombines TRBV12-3 or TRBV12-4 with TRBJ1-6; no definite D call. V shed 10 bases and J shed 3 bases, with 7 bases lying between them. The CDR3 runs to 12 residues. The CDR3 DNA reads TGTGCCATCAACTACTATAATTCACCCCTCCACTTT. Protein: CAINYYNSPLHF.

V is TRBV28 and J is TRBJ1-5; no clear D. Germline V gene lookup returns CDR1 MDHEN and CDR2 SYDVKM. This CDR3 is built from 15 residues. Trimming took 5 bases from V and 2 from J, leaving 13 bases between them. The CDR3 sequence is CASSLAKYGNQPQHF. DNA for the CDR3: TGTGCCAGCAGTCTCGCGAAATACGGCAATCAGCCCCAGCATTTT.

The J gene is TRBJ1-3, the V gene TRBV3-1 (or the pseudogene TRBV3-2); the match to TRBD1 covers 10 bases. CDR3 length: 14 amino acids. Germline-derived CDR1 and CDR2 are LGHDT and YNNKEL (reference sequence). V trimming: 3 bases; J trimming: 7 bases; junction bases outside the gene matches: 3. This CDR3 reads CASSQGTGVNTIYF. CDR3 sequence (DNA): TGTGCCAGCAGCCAGGGGACAGGGGTGAACACCATATATTTT.

V usage is TRBV9 and J usage is TRBJ1-5; no definite D call. The CDR3 totals 14 residues. V was clipped by 3 bases and J by 0 bases, with 7 bases between them. The germline CDR1 and CDR2 sequences are SGDLS and YYNGEE. The CDR3 region is CASSATYSNQPQHF. The CDR3 nucleotides read TGTGCCAGCAGCGCCACTTATAGCAATCAGCCCCAGCATTTT.

This clone is a singleton in its sample. This chain links TRBV23-1 with TRBJ2-2, with 7 bases lining up with TRBD1. TRBV23-1 counts as an open reading frame of uncertain function. This CDR3 comprises 15 residues. V gave up 3 bases and J gave up 6 bases; unmatched junction bases: 7. The CDR3 DNA reads as TGCGCCAGCAGTCAGGTGAGGGGGCGGTCCGGGGAGCTGTTTTTT. Translating gives CASSQVRGRSGELFF.

The chain uses TRBV12-3 or TRBV12-4 and TRBJ1-1, with a weak D call TRBD1 (6 bases). This CDR3 has 13 residues. The V end was cut by 6 bases, the J end by 1 base, with 9 bases between. This chain's CDR3 is CASSTTGNTEAFF. For the CDR3, the DNA is TGTGCCAGCAGCACGACAGGGAACACTGAAGCTTTCTTT.

The gene calls are TRBV11-2 and TRBJ2-1; 7 nucleotides agree with TRBD2. Per the germline V gene, CDR1 is SGHAT and CDR2 is FQNNGV. The CDR3 runs 15 residues. V gave up 2 bases and J gave up 7 bases; unmatched junction bases: 8. The CDR3 nucleotides read TGTGCCAGCAGCTTAATTGCGGGGGTGACAAATGAGCAGTTCTTC. Residues: CASSLIAGVTNEQFF.

V and J are TRBV5-1 and TRBJ2-1; D might be TRBD1 (6 bases). Germline CDR1 reads SGHRS; CDR2 reads YFSETQ. This CDR3 is built from 14 residues. V lost 2 bases to trimming and J lost 4 bases, with 10 bases between them. CDR3 bases: TGCGCCAGCAGCTTCCGACAGGTGTACAATGAGCAGTTCTTC. It codes for CASSFRQVYNEQFF.

J is TRBJ2-7 and V is TRBV19; tentatively, D is TRBD1 (7 bases). Trimming removed 3 bases at V and 2 bases at J, with 14 bases between. From germline, CDR1 is LNHDA and CDR2 SQIVND (reference sequence). This CDR3 is 15 amino acids long. CDR3: CASSIGGTAAYEQYF. As DNA, the CDR3 is TGTGCCAGTAGTATTGGGGGGACAGCTGCCTACGAGCAGTACTTC.

The chain has TRBV25-1 and TRBJ1-4, with a possible D match to TRBD1 (5 bases). CDR1 is MGHDK and CDR2 is SYGVNS in the germline V gene. The CDR3 is 17 amino acids. Trimming took 1 base from V and 2 from J, leaving 14 bases between them. CDR3 sequence: CASSEFKGSATNEKLFF. For the CDR3, the DNA is TGTGCCAGCAGTGAATTTAAGGGGTCGGCGACTAATGAAAAACTGTTTTTT.

V usage is TRBV12-3 or TRBV12-4 and J usage is TRBJ1-1; perhaps TRBD1 as D (5 bases). The ends were cut back, 7 bases at V and 1 base at J, with 10 bases in the middle. This CDR3 contains 13 residues. The CDR3 DNA follows: TGTGCCAGCACCTGGGGCTGGAACACTGAAGCTTTCTTT. This gives the protein CASTWGWNTEAFF.

The rearrangement uses TRBV6-6 and TRBJ2-7; TRBD2 agrees at 11 bases. This CDR3 comprises 16 residues. From germline, CDR1 is MNHNY and CDR2 SVGAGI (reference sequence). With 5 bases clipped from V and 4 bases from J, the junction kept 10 bases outside the gene matches. In DNA, the CDR3 is TGTGCCAGCAGTCGAATGCTAGCGGGGGGCTTGTACGAGCAGTACTTC. Protein sequence: CASSRMLAGGLYEQYF.

This rearrangement joins TRBV24-1 to TRBJ1-2; 7 nucleotides agree with TRBD1. Germline assignment: CDR1 KGHDR and CDR2 SFDVKD. V lost 3 bases to trimming and J lost 3 bases; unmatched junction nucleotides: 6. The CDR3 length is 15 residues. CDR3 coding DNA: TGTGCCACCAGTGATCGGGACAGATTACACTATGGCTACACCTTC. Protein product: CATSDRDRLHYGYTF.

The rearrangement links TRBV19 to TRBJ1-1, with a tentative D call TRBD1 (6 bases). This CDR3 contains 15 residues. Trimming removed 5 bases at V and 10 bases at J, with 23 bases between. Germline CDR1 and CDR2: LNHDA and SQIVND (reference sequence). The CDR3 sequence: CASSQRTVQGFRAFF. The CDR3 DNA follows: TGTGCCAGTAGTCAACGGACAGTCCAGGGCTTCCGAGCTTTCTTT.

This clone is a singleton in its sample. The chain carries TRBV28 and TRBJ2-7, with 12 bases identical to TRBD2. This CDR3 region has 16 residues. Germline-derived CDR1 and CDR2 are MDHEN and SYDVKM. V dropped 5 bases and J dropped 1; count of bases not matched to a gene: 6. As DNA, the CDR3 is TGTGCCAGCAGTCAACCCGGACTAGCGGGATCCTACGAGCAGTACTTC. It specifies CASSQPGLAGSYEQYF.

The chain combines TRBV19 with TRBJ2-7, with D perhaps matching TRBD2 (7 bases). V was clipped by 2 bases and J by 5 bases, with 16 bases between them. The CDR3 loop spans 15 amino acids. The germline CDR1 and CDR2 sequences are LNHDA and SQIVND (reference sequence). CDR3 bases: TGTGCCAGTAGTATAATCGGGGGGCGGTGGAACGAGCAGTACTTC. It yields the protein CASSIIGGRWNEQYF. The variable domain in full, with the rest retrieved from reference TRBV19 and TRBJ2-7, is DGGITQSPKYLFRKEGQNVTLSCEQNLNHDAMYWYRQDPGQGLRLIYYSQIVNDFQKGDIAEGYSVSREKKESFPLTVTSAQKNPTAFYLCASSIIGGRWNEQYFGPGTRLTVT.

In nucleotides, the CDR3 is TGTGCTAGTGGCTCAGGGGATTACAATGAGCAGTTCTTC. It is translated as CASGSGDYNEQFF. This chain joins TRBV12-5 and TRBJ2-1; a possible D gene is TRBD1 (6 bases). The CDR3 sequence is 13 residues long. Germline V CDR1 and CDR2: LGHNT, FRNRAP. Trimming left V 6 bases short and J 4 bases short, with 10 bases between.

The V gene is TRBV18, the J gene TRBJ1-2; D is undetermined. V shed 3 bases and J shed 5 bases, with 25 bases lying between them. Germline V CDR1 and CDR2: KGHSH, LQKENI. The CDR3 totals 18 residues. The CDR3 DNA reads as TGTGCCAGCTCACCCCTCACCGGGGTCGGCCTAGGAGGGTATGGCTACACCTTC. This encodes CASSPLTGVGLGGYGYTF.

The chain's CDR3 is CASSGTSGAIYEQYF. In DNA, the CDR3 is TGTGCCAGCAGCGGGACTAGCGGGGCTATCTACGAGCAGTACTTC. The chain links TRBV7-8 to TRBJ2-7; TRBD2 matches at 13 bases. CDR1 and CDR2 from the germline V gene are SGHVS and FQNEAQ. The CDR3 is 15 residues long. V lost 5 bases and J lost 3; bases outside the gene matches: 4.

This clone was picked up a small number of times. V is TRBV7-9 and J is TRBJ2-7; tentatively, D is TRBD2 (6 bases). The V end was cut by 5 bases, the J end by 3 bases, with 11 bases between. The CDR3 length is 13 residues. The V gene's germline CDR1 is SEHNR and CDR2 FQNEAQ (reference sequence). The CDR3 spells CASSPTGGYEQYF. Written as DNA, the CDR3 is TGTGCCAGCAGCCCAACCGGGGGCTACGAGCAGTACTTC. Filled out from reference TRBV7-9 and TRBJ2-7, the complete variable domain reads DTGVSQNPRHKITKRGQNVTFRCDPISEHNRLYWYRQTLGQGPEFLTYFQNEAQLEKSRLLSDRFSAERPKGSFSTLEIQRTEQGDSAMYLCASSPTGGYEQYFGPGTRLTVT.

This rearrangement joins TRBV5-4 to TRBJ2-1; 9 bases agree with TRBD1. From germline, CDR1 is SGHNT and CDR2 YYREEE (reference sequence). CDR3 length: 15 amino acids. J lost 9 bases, V lost 1 base, and 8 bases had no gene match. CDR3 DNA: TGTGCCAGCAGCTTGTCTCTCGGACAGGGGAGTGAGCAGTTCTTC. It yields the protein CASSLSLGQGSEQFF.

CDR3 in DNA: TGTGCCAGCAGCTTTTTCAGGGAAGGGACAGATACGCAGTATTTT. This sequence encodes CASSFFREGTDTQYF. The J gene is TRBJ2-3, the V gene TRBV7-9; possible D gene TRBD1, 5 bases. Germline CDR1 is SEHNR and CDR2 is FQNEAQ (reference sequence). This CDR3 spans 15 amino acids. Trimming pared 3 bases from V and 3 bases from J, leaving 13 bases between.

The rearrangement links TRBV11-2 to TRBJ2-5, with 8 nucleotides matching TRBD1. The germline CDR1 and CDR2 sequences are SGHAT and FQNNGV. Trimming took 1 base from V and 4 from J; bases not matched to a gene: 5. The CDR3 is made up of 15 amino acids. CDR3 region: CASSLVGQGAETQYF. Written as DNA, the CDR3 is TGTGCCAGCAGCTTAGTGGGGCAGGGGGCAGAGACCCAGTACTTC.

The table lists this clone with a count of one. This chain connects TRBV2 to TRBJ2-1; possibly TRBD1 for D (5 bases). Looked up from germline, CDR1 is SNHLY and CDR2 is FYNNEI. Trimming cost V 2 bases and J 0 bases, with 8 bases left between them. CDR3 size: 15 residues. The CDR3 bases are TGTGCCAGCAGTGAATACAGGAGCTCCTACAATGAGCAGTTCTTC. Translated, it gives CASSEYRSSYNEQFF. Combining the CDR3 with reference TRBV2 and TRBJ2-1 gives the whole variable domain EPEVTQTPSHQVTQMGQEVILRCVPISNHLYFYWYRQILGQKVEFLVSFYNNEISEKSEIFDDQFSVERPDGSNFTLKIRSTKLEDSAMYFCASSEYRSSYNEQFFGPGTRLTVL.